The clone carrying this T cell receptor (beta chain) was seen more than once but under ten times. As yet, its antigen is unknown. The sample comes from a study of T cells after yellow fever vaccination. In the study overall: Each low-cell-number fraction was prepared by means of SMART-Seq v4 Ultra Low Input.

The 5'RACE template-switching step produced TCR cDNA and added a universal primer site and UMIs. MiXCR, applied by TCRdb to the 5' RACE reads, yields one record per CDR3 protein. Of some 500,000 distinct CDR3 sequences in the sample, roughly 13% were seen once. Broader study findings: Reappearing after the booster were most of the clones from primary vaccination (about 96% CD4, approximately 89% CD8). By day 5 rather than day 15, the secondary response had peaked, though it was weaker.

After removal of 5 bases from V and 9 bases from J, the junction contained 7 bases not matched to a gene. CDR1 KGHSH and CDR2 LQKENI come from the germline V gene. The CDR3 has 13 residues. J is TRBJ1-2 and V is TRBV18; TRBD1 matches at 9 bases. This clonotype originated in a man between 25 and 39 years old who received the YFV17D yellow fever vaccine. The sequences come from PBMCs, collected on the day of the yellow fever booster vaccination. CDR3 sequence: CASSSGQGNSYTF. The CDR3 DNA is TGTGCCAGCTCATCCGGACAGGGGAATAGCTACACCTTC.